The 32 T cell receptor beta chains reported below all come from one sample, sequenced in a study of T-cell reconstitution after alpha-beta-depleted transplantation in children. Molecular barcoding with unique molecular identifiers was used for the TCRbeta library. MiXCR was run by TCRdb on the PCR reads, yielding one entry per CDR3 protein. The sample shows about 130,000 distinct CDR3 sequences, around a tenth of them seen only once. The material sequenced was PBMCs, mostly from graft donor cells, taken 180 days after TCRalphabeta/CD19-depleted stem cell transplant. The receptors stem from a girl in the first two years of life who had a stem cell transplant for combined immunodeficiency, so the T cells may come from the graft donor.

Note on this clonotype: Sequence at one end of the junction differs from germline and may be a read error. The chain has TRBV5-1 and TRBJ2-1, with TRBD2 as a possible D gene (5 bases). The germline V gene has CDR1 SGHRS and CDR2 YFSETQ. The CDR3 loop spans 19 amino acids. In nucleotides, the CDR3 is TGCTCCAGCAGCTTCTTCCGGGATGGCCGGGGAGAGTCCTACAATGAGCAGTTCTTC. Translated, it gives CSSSFFRDGRGESYNEQFF.

The genes are TRBV11-3 and TRBJ2-1; TRBD2 aligns across 7 bases. V lost 1 base and J lost 7; bases outside the gene matches: 7. The CDR3 is 15 amino acids. The germline gives CDR1 SGHNT, CDR2 YENEEA. The CDR3 DNA is TGTGCCAGCAGCTTAGGGGCGGGAGTCGTAAATGAGCAGTTCTTC. Its translation: CASSLGAGVVNEQFF.

There are a few counts of this clonotype. The J gene is TRBJ1-3, the V gene TRBV4-2; 10 bases are shared with TRBD1. This CDR3 has 16 residues. Germline assignment: CDR1 LGHNA and CDR2 YNFKEQ. The V and J ends lost 0 bases and 2 bases, in that order; junction bases with no gene match: 1. For the CDR3, the DNA is TGTGCCAGCAGCCAAGAAGACAGGGGGCCTGGAAACACCATATATTTT. Protein sequence: CASSQEDRGPGNTIYF.

V gene TRBV20-1 combines with J gene TRBJ1-1, with a possible D match to TRBD1 (6 bases). Germline V gene lookup returns CDR1 DFQATT and CDR2 SNEGSKA (reference sequence). V lost 0 bases, J lost 4 bases, and 15 bases lay in between. This CDR3 is built from 15 residues. The CDR3 sequence: CSARDPRGGSTEAFF. In DNA form, the CDR3 reads TGCAGTGCTAGAGATCCGAGGGGGGGTAGCACTGAAGCTTTCTTT.

A word on this clonotype: A much more abundant neighbour one base away suggests this may be a read error. The chain links TRBV12-3 or TRBV12-4 to TRBJ2-4, with 9 positions matching TRBD2. The CDR3 length is 14 residues. The J segment lost 9 bases and the V segment lost 7 bases, leaving 10 bases of the junction unmatched. In nucleotides, the CDR3 is TGTGCCAGCAACGCCGGGACTAGCATTTCCATTCAGTACTTC. It translates to CASNAGTSISIQYF.

This sequence joins TRBV28 and TRBJ1-3; 7 bases match TRBD1. V trimming: 6 bases; J trimming: 3 bases; junction bases outside the gene matches: 11. The CDR3 loop spans 16 amino acids. From germline, CDR1 is MDHEN and CDR2 SYDVKM. CDR3 sequence (DNA): TGTGCCAGCAGCTGGGGACAGACTGGCTTTGGAAACACCATATATTTT. It codes for CASSWGQTGFGNTIYF.

The gene calls are TRBV27 and TRBJ2-3; 7 bases match TRBD1. The CDR3 spans 13 residues. Losses at the gene ends were 10 bases for V and 8 bases for J; bases not matched to a gene: 12. CDR1 MNHEY and CDR2 SMNVEV come from the germline V gene (reference sequence). The CDR3 spells CATVSWDSPTQYF. The CDR3 DNA sequence: TGTGCCACCGTCTCTTGGGACAGCCCTACGCAGTATTTT.

The chain has TRBV7-6 and TRBJ2-7; D might be TRBD2 (5 bases). V lost 1 base to trimming and J lost 7 bases, with 11 bases between them. The CDR3 loop spans 13 amino acids. From germline, CDR1 is SGHVS and CDR2 FNYEAQ. CDR3 residues: CASSLERLAEQYF. CDR3 in DNA: TGTGCCAGCAGCTTAGAGAGGTTAGCGGAGCAGTACTTC.

This clonotype turned up a few times. This chain joins TRBV5-1 and TRBJ2-5; no firm D call. The germline gives CDR1 SGHRS, CDR2 YFSETQ. V lost 1 base and J 4 bases, leaving 8 bases between the germline ends. The CDR3 is made up of 13 amino acids. DNA for the CDR3: TGCGCCAGCAGCTTGCTCCGAGGAGAGACCCAGTACTTC. As protein: CASSLLRGETQYF.

This clonotype was seen a handful of times. The V and J genes are TRBV10-3 and TRBJ2-7; perhaps TRBD1 as D (5 bases). This CDR3 contains 15 residues. Trimming stripped 0 bases from V and 5 bases from J, with 14 bases between. Germline lookup yields CDR1 ENHRY and CDR2 SYGVKD. CDR3 protein: CAISESWQGHNEQYF. In nucleotides, the CDR3 is TGTGCCATCAGTGAGTCGTGGCAGGGTCACAACGAGCAGTACTTC.

V and J are TRBV4-2 and TRBJ2-2; 8 positions agree with TRBD2. V lost 5 bases to trimming and J lost 6 bases; unmatched junction nucleotides: 14. The CDR3 contains 17 residues. The germline V gene encodes CDR1 LGHNA and CDR2 YNFKEQ. The CDR3: CASSEGSGGPGAGELFF. The CDR3, as DNA: TGTGCCAGCAGCGAGGGGTCGGGGGGGCCAGGGGCCGGGGAGCTGTTTTTT.

This rearrangement joins TRBV20-1 to TRBJ1-2; D is undetermined. The CDR3 has 10 amino acids. Germline V gene lookup returns CDR1 DFQATT and CDR2 SNEGSKA (reference sequence). V was pared by 4 bases and J by 8 bases, with 8 bases between. CDR3 loop: CSANRRGYTF. DNA for the CDR3: TGCAGTGCTAATCGGAGAGGCTACACCTTC.

The rearrangement joins TRBV10-3 to TRBJ1-2, with a possible D match to TRBD1 (5 bases). CDR1 is ENHRY and CDR2 is SYGVKD in the germline V gene. The V and J ends lost 4 bases and 0 bases respectively, with 6 bases between them. This CDR3 has 13 amino acids. The CDR3 DNA follows: TGTGCCATCAGTGGACAGCCTAACTATGGCTACACCTTC. Its protein product is CAISGQPNYGYTF.

This chain links TRBV29-1 with TRBJ2-3; D may correspond to TRBD1 or TRBD2 (5 bases each). Germline CDR1 is SQVTM and CDR2 is ANQGSEA. The CDR3 is 13 amino acids. The V end lost 4 bases, the J end lost 4 bases, and 12 bases lay between the germline ends. The CDR3 coding sequence is TGCAGCGTTGTTGGGGGTCAGGCAGATACGCAGTATTTT. Its protein product is CSVVGGQADTQYF.

There are a few counts of this clonotype. This chain connects TRBV6-5 to TRBJ2-5, with 8 nucleotides matching TRBD1. Germline CDR1 is MNHEY and CDR2 is SVGAGI. The CDR3 spans 14 residues. Trimming at V came to 0 bases and at J to 4 bases, leaving 1 base not matched to a gene. Here the CDR3 reads CASSYSDRAETQYF. As DNA, the CDR3 is TGTGCCAGCAGTTACTCGGACAGGGCAGAGACCCAGTACTTC.

This clonotype has only a few counts. V usage is TRBV12-3 or TRBV12-4 and J usage is TRBJ2-1; 10 bases match TRBD2. The CDR3 extends over 19 amino acids. The V segment lost 0 bases and the J segment 4 bases; nucleotides outside the gene matches: 12. The CDR3, as DNA: TGTGCCAGCAGTTTAGCGAGGAGCGGGAGGGCCCTACTTTACAATGAGCAGTTCTTC. It is translated as CASSLARSGRALLYNEQFF.

This chain links TRBV3-1 with TRBJ2-5; tentatively, D is TRBD1 or TRBD2 (5 bases each). The germline gives CDR1 LGHDT, CDR2 YNNKEL (reference sequence). This CDR3 is built from 14 residues. V gave up 4 bases and J gave up 7 bases, with 16 bases separating them. The CDR3 reads CASSPPVGGATQYF. The CDR3 DNA reads TGTGCCAGCAGCCCACCGGTTGGGGGTGCGACCCAGTACTTC.

CDR3 loop: CASSLWRRFGANVLTF. CDR3 nucleotides: TGTGCCAGCAGTTTGTGGAGACGCTTTGGGGCCAACGTCCTGACTTTC. The chain has TRBV6-5 and TRBJ2-6; no reliable D call. CDR3 length: 16 residues. Germline V CDR1 and CDR2: MNHEY, SVGAGI. V lost 4 bases and J lost 3, with 13 bases in between.

This clonotype was seen more than once but under ten times. The rearrangement joins TRBV7-2 to TRBJ2-7; 7 bases map to TRBD2. The CDR3 contains 17 residues. The junction had 16 bases not matched to a gene; V was cut back by 4 bases and J by 4 bases. The germline V gene encodes CDR1 SGHTA and CDR2 FQGNSA. The CDR3: CASSSPHAGVKGYEQYF. The DNA for the CDR3 is TGTGCCAGCAGCTCCCCCCATGCGGGAGTGAAAGGGTACGAGCAGTACTTC.

This clonotype showed up just a few times. The chain couples TRBV7-6 to TRBJ2-7; D is undetermined. CDR3 size: 13 residues. CDR1 is SGHVS and CDR2 is FNYEAQ in the germline V gene. Trimming shortened V by 1 base and J by 5 bases, and 9 bases separated the two germline ends. CDR3: CASSLDVPHEQYF. DNA for the CDR3: TGTGCCAGCAGCTTAGACGTTCCCCACGAGCAGTACTTC.

This clonotype was detected only a few times. V gene TRBV10-3 combines with J gene TRBJ2-1; possibly TRBD1 or TRBD2 for D (5 bases each). Trimming left V 6 bases short and J 9 bases short, with 21 bases between. Germline V gene lookup returns CDR1 ENHRY and CDR2 SYGVKD. The CDR3 covers 15 residues. CDR3 in DNA: TGTGCCATCAGCGATGGGACCGTCGTTCTGGGTGAGCAGTTCTTC. It encodes CAISDGTVVLGEQFF.

This clonotype was seen repeatedly, ten times or more. V is TRBV11-3 and J is TRBJ2-1, with TRBD2 matching 7 bases. CDR1 and CDR2 from the germline V gene are SGHNT and YENEEA. The CDR3 spans 16 residues. V lost 1 base and J lost 6; bases outside the gene matches: 9. CDR3 amino acids: CASSLGRGRGSNEQFF. The CDR3 nucleotides are TGTGCCAGCAGCTTAGGGCGCGGGAGAGGAAGCAATGAGCAGTTCTTC. Combining the CDR3 with reference TRBV11-3 and TRBJ2-1 gives the whole variable domain EAGVVQSPRYKIIEKKQPVAFWCNPISGHNTLYWYLQNLGQGPELLIRYENEEAVDDSQLPKDRFSAERLKGVDSTLKIQPAELGDSAVYLCASSLGRGRGSNEQFFGPGTRLTVL.

This clonotype was observed at least ten times. This sequence joins TRBV10-3 and TRBJ2-3; unclear D gene. The V and J ends lost 3 bases and 2 bases respectively, with 9 bases between them. Germline values: CDR1 ENHRY, CDR2 SYGVKD. This CDR3 spans 14 amino acids. For the CDR3, the DNA is TGTGCCATCAGTGAAGACTGGGTCACAGATACGCAGTATTTT. Translated, it gives CAISEDWVTDTQYF.

This clonotype was seen at least ten times. The CDR3 spells CSARDRDIPYEQYF. In nucleotides, the CDR3 is TGCAGTGCTAGAGATCGGGACATACCCTACGAGCAGTACTTC. This chain joins TRBV20-1 and TRBJ2-7; a weak D match, TRBD1 (6 bases). The germline V gene encodes CDR1 DFQATT and CDR2 SNEGSKA (reference sequence). Trimming left V 0 bases short and J 2 bases short, with 11 bases between. CDR3 size: 14 residues.

The sample holds many counts of this clonotype. Written as DNA, the CDR3 is TGTGCCAGCAGTTACACAGATACGCAGTATTTT. Amino acid sequence: CASSYTDTQYF. The V gene is TRBV12-3 or TRBV12-4, the J gene TRBJ2-3; D not certain. The CDR3 has 11 amino acids. V lost 4 bases, J lost 2 bases, and 1 base lay in between.

This clonotype has more than one count but fewer than ten. The genes are TRBV3-1 and TRBJ2-2; possible D gene TRBD1, 6 bases. V shed 4 bases and J shed 5 bases, with 17 bases lying between them. Germline loops: CDR1 LGHDT, CDR2 YNNKEL (reference sequence). The CDR3 spans 16 residues. The CDR3 reads CASSRLRATGTGELFF. CDR3 coding DNA: TGTGCCAGCAGCCGACTACGGGCTACAGGGACCGGGGAGCTGTTTTTT.

This clonotype was detected ten times or more. The CDR3 here is CSAQGPTGADTQYF. The CDR3 DNA reads TGCAGTGCCCAGGGCCCCACCGGCGCAGATACGCAGTATTTT. This chain links TRBV20-1 with TRBJ2-3; D is possibly TRBD1 (5 bases). Germline-derived CDR1 and CDR2 are DFQATT and SNEGSKA (reference sequence). V was shortened by 6 bases and J by 4 bases, with 17 bases between the two germline ends. This CDR3 is built from 14 residues.

This clonotype has more than one count but fewer than ten. The chain links TRBV29-1 to TRBJ2-1; tentatively, D is TRBD2 (5 bases). Per the germline V gene, CDR1 is SQVTM and CDR2 is ANQGSEA. The CDR3 extends over 14 amino acids. The ends were cut back, 3 bases at V and 2 bases at J, with 11 bases in the middle. The CDR3 region is CSVDSSWAYNEQFF. The CDR3 DNA reads as TGCAGCGTTGACTCTAGCTGGGCCTACAATGAGCAGTTCTTC.

The rearrangement joins TRBV4-1 to TRBJ2-2; D unclear. The V gene lost 3 bases and the J gene lost 4 bases, with 3 bases spanning the gap. In germline, CDR1 is MGHRA, CDR2 YSYEKL. The CDR3 spans 12 residues. The CDR3 DNA follows: TGCGCCAGCAGCCAGGGCACCGGGGAGCTGTTTTTT. It translates to CASSQGTGELFF.

The genes are TRBV20-1 and TRBJ2-5, with a possible D match to TRBD1 (6 bases). The CDR3 spans 16 residues. In germline, CDR1 is DFQATT, CDR2 SNEGSKA (reference sequence). V lost 0 bases and J lost 0, with 14 bases in between. The CDR3 DNA reads as TGCAGTGCTAGAGATTACGGGACACCGTACCAAGAGACCCAGTACTTC. This gives the protein CSARDYGTPYQETQYF.

In this sample, this clonotype turned up many times. The J gene is TRBJ2-1, the V gene TRBV6-1, with 7 nucleotides matching TRBD1. The V segment lost 3 bases and the J segment 5 bases; nucleotides outside the gene matches: 7. The germline V gene has CDR1 MNHNS and CDR2 SASEGT. CDR3 length equals 15 residues. CDR3 residues: CASSERQGWNNEQFF. DNA for the CDR3: TGTGCCAGCAGTGAGAGACAGGGATGGAACAATGAGCAGTTCTTC.

The chain carries TRBV11-2 and TRBJ2-1, with 11 bases aligning to TRBD2. CDR1 and CDR2 (germline): SGHAT, FQNNGV. This CDR3 is built from 18 residues. The V segment lost 4 bases and the J segment 7 bases; nucleotides outside the gene matches: 15. CDR3 sequence reads: CASSSGQGIAGGLNEQFF. DNA of the CDR3: TGTGCCAGCAGCTCCGGACAGGGGATAGCGGGAGGGCTGAATGAGCAGTTCTTC.